The present TCR beta chain was sequenced within a study of OX40 agonist ivuxolimab in advanced cancers. Background on the study: Every 2 weeks, patients got intravenous ivuxolimab at one of six dose levels (0.01-10 mg/kg). Therapy given before enrollment (anti-PD-1, anti-PD-L1 or anti-CTLA-4) was allowed, and over 35% had some. Study results and caveats: Some patients who did not respond also had low normalized T-cell clonal expansion. Mean expanded clone counts were higher in CD8+ than CD4+ T cells.

This clone was seen just once. Antigen: not known. Assay used: immunoSEQ multiplex PCR; TCRdb lists only in-frame clones, some missing. The sample has tens of thousands of clones; about 85% are singletons. The CDR3 extends over 15 amino acids. With V trimmed by 6 bases and J by 2 bases, 8 bases remained unmatched. The germline V gene has CDR1 MNHEY and CDR2 SVGAGI. The J gene is TRBJ2-7, the V gene TRBV6-5, with TRBD1 matching over 9 bases. The TCR comes from an adult with an advanced solid tumor such as melanoma, head and neck, liver or kidney cancer. Specimen: CD4+ or CD8+ T cells sorted from blood, collected in a trial of the OX40 agonist ivuxolimab. In DNA, the CDR3 is TGTGCCAGCAGCCTAAACAGGGGGCCAGCCTACGAGCAGTACTTC. Protein sequence: CASSLNRGPAYEQYF.